The entry below gives a single T cell receptor beta chain sequence along with its context. There is no known antigen for this receptor. Base qualities are not provided; no much larger clone lies one nucleotide away. Trimming at the junction amounts to 4 bases on V and 4 bases on J, and the germline ends lie 7 bases apart. From the germline V gene, CDR1 is SGDLS and CDR2 is YYNGEE. Taken from cysteine to phenylalanine, the CDR3 has 12 residues. Just the 36-base CDR3 DNA is kept, in frame starting at base 1. This record belongs to a study of blood T cell repertoires in COVID-19 (dated by TCRdb to about 2020). General notes on the study: The collaborator samples originated in the United States, Italy and Spain and spanned the acute and convalescent phases of COVID-19. The prospective study material was composed of cDNA or gDNA derived from T cells, B-cell-depleted T cells, or PBMCs. The dataset comprised deeply sampled blood TCRbeta repertoires from subjects exposed to, actively infected with, or recovered from COVID-19. A freely available public database, intended as a resource for researchers studying the immune response to SARS-CoV-2, is where the repertoires were released. Samples came from the ongoing ImmuneRACE study (first 160 participants) plus 1,254 subjects from 6 global collaborators. A de-identified subject ID, COVID-19 status, age in years and sex were almost always included in the sample metadata. Where available, HLA class I and class II types were taken from metadata supplied by the sample provider and were not determined by assay-based typing. Beyond this particular receptor, the publication reports: The quantity of clinical and demographic metadata differed by source and by participant and was supplied without curation.

TCRbeta CDR3 regions were amplified from genomic DNA using the immunoSEQ Assay, a bias-controlled multiplex PCR. The published analysis was carried out like this. Within the assay, amplification of reference gene primers was used to estimate how many nucleated cells each sample contained. Sequence reads were collapsed and filtered to measure the absolute abundance of every unique TCRbeta CDR3 rearrangement. For each sample, productive Simpson clonality was calculated as the square root of Simpson's diversity index over productive rearrangements. TCRdb's version of the immuneACCESS table is confined to in-frame rearrangements and falls short of the full clone set. An unresolved V gene accounts for under half of the shortfall where checked; the remainder is of unknown origin. V, J and clone size were drawn from that table, and D and trimming were deduced from the DNA. Present in this sample are about 300,000 clones, 87% of which were seen just once. Roughly 2.3% of the sample comes from the top ten.

Whole blood was collected in K2EDTA tubes by collaborating institutions according to the institutions' own protocols. For TCRbeta analysis, collaborators shipped samples in one of three forms: frozen whole blood, isolated PBMCs, or DNA extracted from either of those sample types. The V and J genes are TRBV9 and TRBJ2-3; no D gene call is confident. Sequenced input: peripheral blood. This TCR was sampled from a man aged 18 to 35 with active or convalescent COVID-19. The sequenced DNA: TGTGCCAGCAGCTCAAGCCCAGATACGCAGTATTTT. Its translation is CASSSSPDTQYF.